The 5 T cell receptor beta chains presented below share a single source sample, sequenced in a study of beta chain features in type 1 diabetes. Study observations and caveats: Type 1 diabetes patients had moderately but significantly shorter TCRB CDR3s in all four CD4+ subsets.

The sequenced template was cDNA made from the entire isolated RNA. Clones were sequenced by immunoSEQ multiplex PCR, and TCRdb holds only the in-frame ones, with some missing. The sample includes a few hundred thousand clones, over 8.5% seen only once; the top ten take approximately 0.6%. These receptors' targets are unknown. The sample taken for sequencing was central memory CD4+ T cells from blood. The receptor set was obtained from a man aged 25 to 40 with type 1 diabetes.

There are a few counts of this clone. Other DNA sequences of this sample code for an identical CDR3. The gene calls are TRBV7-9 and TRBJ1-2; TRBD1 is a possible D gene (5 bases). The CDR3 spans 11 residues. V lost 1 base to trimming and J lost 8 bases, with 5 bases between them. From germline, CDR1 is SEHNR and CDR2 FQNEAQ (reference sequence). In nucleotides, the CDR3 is TGTGCCAGCAGCTTAGAGGGGGGCTACACCTTC. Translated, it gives CASSLEGGYTF.

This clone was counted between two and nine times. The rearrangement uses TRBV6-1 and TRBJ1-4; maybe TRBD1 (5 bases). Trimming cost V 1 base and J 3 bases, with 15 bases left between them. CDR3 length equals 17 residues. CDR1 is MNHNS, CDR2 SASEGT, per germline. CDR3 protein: CASSEVFRGRANEKLFF. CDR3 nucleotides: TGTGCCAGCAGTGAAGTGTTCCGGGGCCGGGCTAATGAAAAACTGTTTTTT.

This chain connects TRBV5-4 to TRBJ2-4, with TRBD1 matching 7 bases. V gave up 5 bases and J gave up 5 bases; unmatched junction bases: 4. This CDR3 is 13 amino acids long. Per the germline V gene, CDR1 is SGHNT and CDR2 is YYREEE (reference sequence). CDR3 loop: CASRGQWENIQYF. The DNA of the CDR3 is TGTGCCAGCAGGGGACAGTGGGAAAACATTCAGTACTTC.

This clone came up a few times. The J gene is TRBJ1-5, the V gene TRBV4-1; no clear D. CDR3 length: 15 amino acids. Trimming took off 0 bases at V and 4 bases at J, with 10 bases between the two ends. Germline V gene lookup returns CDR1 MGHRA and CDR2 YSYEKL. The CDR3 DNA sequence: TGCGCCAGCAGCCAAGACAGTCCAAGTAATCAGCCCCAGCATTTT. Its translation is CASSQDSPSNQPQHF.

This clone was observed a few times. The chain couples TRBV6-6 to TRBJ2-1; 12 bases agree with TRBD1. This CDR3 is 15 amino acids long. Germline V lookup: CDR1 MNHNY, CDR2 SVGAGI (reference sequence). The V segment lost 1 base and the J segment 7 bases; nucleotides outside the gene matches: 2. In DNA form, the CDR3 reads TGTGCCAGCAGTTACTTGGGACAGGGGGCAAATGAGCAGTTCTTC. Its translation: CASSYLGQGANEQFF.